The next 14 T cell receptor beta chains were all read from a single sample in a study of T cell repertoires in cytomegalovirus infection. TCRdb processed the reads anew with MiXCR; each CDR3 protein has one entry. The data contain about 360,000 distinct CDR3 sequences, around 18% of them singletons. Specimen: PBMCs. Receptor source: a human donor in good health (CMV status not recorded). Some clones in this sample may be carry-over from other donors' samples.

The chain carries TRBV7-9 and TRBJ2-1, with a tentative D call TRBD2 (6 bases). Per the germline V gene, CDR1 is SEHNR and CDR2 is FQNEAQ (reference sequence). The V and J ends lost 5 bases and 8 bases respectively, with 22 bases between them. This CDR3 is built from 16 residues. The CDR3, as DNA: TGTGCCAGCAGCCATGCGGGGCAGGGAGTACTGGATGAGCAGTTCTTC. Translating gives CASSHAGQGVLDEQFF.

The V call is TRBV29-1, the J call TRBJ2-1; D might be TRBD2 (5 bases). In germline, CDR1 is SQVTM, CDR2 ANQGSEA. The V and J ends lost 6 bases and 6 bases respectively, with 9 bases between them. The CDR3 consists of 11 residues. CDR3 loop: CSVRRSNEQFF. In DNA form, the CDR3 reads TGCAGCGTCCGGAGGTCCAATGAGCAGTTCTTC.

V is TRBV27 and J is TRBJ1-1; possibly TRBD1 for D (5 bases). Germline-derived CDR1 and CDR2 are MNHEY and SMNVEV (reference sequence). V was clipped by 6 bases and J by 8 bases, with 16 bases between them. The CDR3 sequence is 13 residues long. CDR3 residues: CASSPAWGTEAFF. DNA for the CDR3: TGTGCCAGCAGCCCCGCCTGGGGGACCGAAGCTTTCTTT.

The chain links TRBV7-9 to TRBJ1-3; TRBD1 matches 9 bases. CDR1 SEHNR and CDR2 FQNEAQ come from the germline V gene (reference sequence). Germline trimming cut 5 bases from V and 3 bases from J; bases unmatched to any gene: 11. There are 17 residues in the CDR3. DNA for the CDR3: TGTGCCAGCAGCCGTACAGGGGGCGCGGAAGGTGGAAACACCATATATTTT. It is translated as CASSRTGGAEGGNTIYF.

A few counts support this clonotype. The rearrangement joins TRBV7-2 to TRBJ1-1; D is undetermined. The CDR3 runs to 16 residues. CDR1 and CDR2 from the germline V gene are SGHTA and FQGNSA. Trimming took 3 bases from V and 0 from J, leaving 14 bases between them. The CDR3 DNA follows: TGTGCCAGCAGCTTTTTTTCGAGAGGAATGAACACTGAAGCTTTCTTT. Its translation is CASSFFSRGMNTEAFF. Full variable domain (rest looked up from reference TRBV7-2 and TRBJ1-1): GAGVSQSPSNKVTEKGKDVELRCDPISGHTALYWYRQSLGQGLEFLIYFQGNSAPDKSGLPSDRFSAERTGGSVSTLTIQRTQQEDSAVYLCASSFFSRGMNTEAFFGQGTRLTVV.

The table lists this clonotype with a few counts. DNA for the CDR3: TGTGCCAGCACCACCGGGCAACGGAGGTACTTCACCGGGGAGCTGTTTTTT. Its translation is CASTTGQRRYFTGELFF. The chain combines TRBV12-3 or TRBV12-4 with TRBJ2-2, with a possible D match to TRBD2 (5 bases). The CDR3 has 17 amino acids. Trimming removed 7 bases from V and 4 bases from J, with 22 bases in between.

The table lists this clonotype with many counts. This chain's CDR3 is CASSLGISGGAGETQYF. The CDR3 DNA sequence: TGTGCCAGCAGCTTGGGAATTAGCGGGGGGGCCGGGGAGACCCAGTACTTC. V is TRBV7-7 and J is TRBJ2-5, with TRBD2 matching over 11 bases. This CDR3 has 17 amino acids. Germline values: CDR1 SSHAT, CDR2 FNYEAQ (reference sequence). Unmatched junction bases numbered 11, after V lost 3 bases and J lost 5 bases. The full variable domain, completed using reference TRBV7-7 and TRBJ2-5, is GAGVSQSPRYKVTKRGQDVTLRCDPISSHATLYWYQQALGQGPEFLTYFNYEAQPDKSGLPSDRFSAERPEGSISTLTIQRTEQRDSAMYRCASSLGISGGAGETQYFGPGTRLLVL.

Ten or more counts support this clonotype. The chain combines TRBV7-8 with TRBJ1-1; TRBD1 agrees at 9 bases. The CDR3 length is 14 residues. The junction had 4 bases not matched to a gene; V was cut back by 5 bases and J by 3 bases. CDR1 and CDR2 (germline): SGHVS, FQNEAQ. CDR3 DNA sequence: TGTGCCAGCAGCCGTAGACAGGGGGACACTGAAGCTTTCTTT. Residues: CASSRRQGDTEAFF.

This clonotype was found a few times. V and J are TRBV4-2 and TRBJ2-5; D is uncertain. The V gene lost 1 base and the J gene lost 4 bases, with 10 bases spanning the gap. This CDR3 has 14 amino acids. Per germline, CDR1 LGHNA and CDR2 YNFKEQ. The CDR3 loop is CASSQVSGLETQYF. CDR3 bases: TGTGCCAGCAGCCAAGTGTCCGGGTTAGAGACCCAGTACTTC.

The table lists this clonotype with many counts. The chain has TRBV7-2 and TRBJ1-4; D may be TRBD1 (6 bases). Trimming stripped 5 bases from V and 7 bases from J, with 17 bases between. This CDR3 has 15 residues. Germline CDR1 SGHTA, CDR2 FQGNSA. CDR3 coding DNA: TGTGCCAGCAGCCCGAACGGGGGCATGGCTGAAAAACTGTTTTTT. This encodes CASSPNGGMAEKLFF.

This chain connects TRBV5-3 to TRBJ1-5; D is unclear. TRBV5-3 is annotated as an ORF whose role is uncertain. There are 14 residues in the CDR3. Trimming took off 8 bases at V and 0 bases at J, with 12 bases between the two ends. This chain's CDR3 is CASSPLHSNQPQHF. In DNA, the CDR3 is TGTGCCAGCAGCCCCCTACATAGCAATCAGCCCCAGCATTTT.

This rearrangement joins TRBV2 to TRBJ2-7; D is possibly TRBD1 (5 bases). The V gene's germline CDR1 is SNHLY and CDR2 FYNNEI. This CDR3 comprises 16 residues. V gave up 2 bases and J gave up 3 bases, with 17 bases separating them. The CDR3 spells CASSESRDRPYYEQYF. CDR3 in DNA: TGTGCCAGCAGTGAAAGTCGAGACAGACCCTACTACGAGCAGTACTTC.

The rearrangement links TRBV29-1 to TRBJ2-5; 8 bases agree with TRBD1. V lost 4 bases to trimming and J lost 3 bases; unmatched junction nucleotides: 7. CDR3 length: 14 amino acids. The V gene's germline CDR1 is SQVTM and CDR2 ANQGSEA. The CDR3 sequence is CSVVPGTGKETQYF. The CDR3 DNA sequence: TGCAGCGTTGTCCCCGGGACAGGAAAAGAGACCCAGTACTTC.

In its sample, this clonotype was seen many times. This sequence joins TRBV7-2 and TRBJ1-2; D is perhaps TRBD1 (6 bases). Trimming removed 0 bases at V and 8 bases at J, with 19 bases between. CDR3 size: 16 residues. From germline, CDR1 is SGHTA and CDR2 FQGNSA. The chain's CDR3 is CASSLAPPTGLGGYTF. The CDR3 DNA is TGTGCCAGCAGCTTAGCCCCCCCCACAGGGCTGGGCGGCTACACCTTC.